These T cell receptor beta chains were read from a single sample in a study of regulatory T cells in long-lasting Graves disease. In TCRdb, the multiplex PCR reads were re-called with MiXCR into one record per CDR3 protein. The sample has approximately 480,000 distinct CDR3 sequences; about a sixth are singletons. This sample was shared with a second study, whose subject was T cells in Graves' hyperthyroidism and ophthalmopathy.

This specimen consisted of peripheral blood mononuclear cells (PBMCs), obtained at new diagnosis, from a patient treated with antithyroid drugs. The receptors derive from a man aged 35-49 years with Graves disease. The CDR3 runs from the conserved cysteine through the conserved F or W. D genes are given only for firm matches. A row's size may be missing; if present it is once, few, many or a size class.

CDR3 length: 14; V gene: TRBV2; D gene: -; J gene: TRBJ2-3; clone size: many; CDR3 protein: CASGTGQRTDTQYF; CDR3 DNA: TGTGCCAGCGGGACCGGACAGCGTACAGATACGCAGTATTTT
CDR3 length: 15; V gene: TRBV28; D gene: TRBD1; J gene: TRBJ1-4; clone size: many; CDR3 protein: CASSTGTGNNEKLFF; CDR3 DNA: TGTGCCAGCAGTACCGGGACAGGCAATAATGAAAAACTGTTTTTT
CDR3 length: 15; V gene: TRBV30; D gene: TRBD2; J gene: TRBJ2-7; clone size: once; CDR3 protein: CAWSVGLAGVYEQYF; CDR3 DNA: TGTGCCTGGAGTGTGGGACTAGCGGGAGTATACGAGCAGTACTTC
CDR3 length: 15; V gene: TRBV20-1; D gene: TRBD1; J gene: TRBJ2-7; clone size: many; CDR3 protein: CSARDPGQGGYEQYF; CDR3 DNA: TGCAGTGCTAGAGATCCGGGACAGGGTGGGTACGAGCAGTACTTC
CDR3 length: 15; V gene: TRBV30; D gene: -; J gene: TRBJ2-5; clone size: many; CDR3 protein: CAWSTSGTPRETQYF; CDR3 DNA: TGTGCCTGGAGTACCTCCGGGACCCCCAGAGAGACCCAGTACTTC
CDR3 length: 16; V gene: TRBV6-9; D gene: -; J gene: TRBJ2-1; clone size: few; CDR3 protein: CASSSLTSGEYNEQFF; CDR3 DNA: TGTGCCAGCAGTTCCTTAACTAGTGGAGAATACAATGAGCAGTTCTTC
CDR3 length: 15; V gene: TRBV11-3; D gene: -; J gene: TRBJ2-7; clone size: -; CDR3 protein: CASSLLDSKTYEQYF; CDR3 DNA: TGTGCCAGCAGCTTACTGGACAGTAAGACCTACGAGCAGTACTTC
CDR3 length: 18; V gene: TRBV6-6; D gene: TRBD2; J gene: TRBJ2-7; clone size: many; CDR3 protein: CASSYSRAPSGSSYEQYF; CDR3 DNA: TGTGCCAGCAGTTACTCGAGGGCGCCTAGCGGCAGCTCCTACGAGCAGTACTTC
CDR3 length: 11; V gene: TRBV28; D gene: -; J gene: TRBJ2-1; clone size: many; CDR3 protein: CASSFVGEQFF; CDR3 DNA: TGTGCCAGCAGTTTTGTAGGTGAGCAGTTCTTC
CDR3 length: 10; V gene: TRBV7-9; D gene: -; J gene: TRBJ1-5; clone size: many; CDR3 protein: CASSKSPQHF; CDR3 DNA: TGTGCCAGCAGCAAGTCACCCCAGCATTTT
CDR3 length: 15; V gene: TRBV20-1; D gene: -; J gene: TRBJ1-5; clone size: few; CDR3 protein: CSARISSSGNQPQHF; CDR3 DNA: TGCAGTGCTAGGATTTCGTCAAGTGGCAATCAGCCCCAGCATTTT
CDR3 length: 11; V gene: TRBV20-1; D gene: -; J gene: TRBJ2-2; clone size: -; CDR3 protein: CSASRGGELFF; CDR3 DNA: TGCAGTGCCAGCCGCGGCGGGGAGCTGTTTTTT
CDR3 length: 14; V gene: TRBV28; D gene: -; J gene: TRBJ1-5; clone size: many; CDR3 protein: CASRSLTGRQPQHF; CDR3 DNA: TGTGCCAGCCGCAGTTTGACGGGACGACAGCCCCAGCATTTT
CDR3 length: 15; V gene: TRBV5-1; D gene: TRBD2; J gene: TRBJ2-5; clone size: -; CDR3 protein: CASSLNPGLEETQYF; CDR3 DNA: TGCGCCAGCAGCTTAAATCCGGGACTAGAAGAGACCCAGTACTTC
CDR3 length: 16; V gene: TRBV5-1; D gene: -; J gene: TRBJ1-1; clone size: -; CDR3 protein: CASSLGGMTVNTEAFF; CDR3 DNA: TGCGCCAGCAGCTTGGGCGGTATGACAGTGAACACTGAAGCTTTCTTT
CDR3 length: 13; V gene: TRBV5-1; D gene: -; J gene: TRBJ1-1; clone size: many; CDR3 protein: CASSLGATTEAFF; CDR3 DNA: TGCGCCAGCAGCTTGGGTGCTACTACTGAAGCTTTCTTT
CDR3 length: 13; V gene: TRBV11-2; D gene: -; J gene: TRBJ2-7; clone size: many; CDR3 protein: CASSLEQISEQYF; CDR3 DNA: TGTGCCAGCAGCTTGGAACAAATCTCTGAGCAGTACTTC
CDR3 length: 14; V gene: TRBV29-1; D gene: TRBD1; J gene: TRBJ2-7; clone size: few; CDR3 protein: CSVGVGQGAYEQYF; CDR3 DNA: TGCAGCGTGGGGGTGGGACAGGGGGCGTACGAGCAGTACTTC
CDR3 length: 16; V gene: TRBV2; D gene: -; J gene: TRBJ2-4; clone size: few; CDR3 protein: CASTFRGAIAKNIQYF; CDR3 DNA: TGTGCCAGCACCTTTCGGGGGGCCATAGCCAAAAACATTCAGTACTTC
CDR3 length: 15; V gene: TRBV3-1; D gene: -; J gene: TRBJ1-2; clone size: few; CDR3 protein: CASSLTAGLYYGYTF; CDR3 DNA: TGTGCCAGCAGCCTTACTGCGGGACTATACTATGGCTACACCTTC
CDR3 length: 13; V gene: TRBV2; D gene: -; J gene: TRBJ2-3; clone size: -; CDR3 protein: CASSEGWRDTQYF; CDR3 DNA: TGTGCCAGCAGTGAGGGGTGGAGAGATACGCAGTATTTT
CDR3 length: 14; V gene: TRBV30; D gene: -; J gene: TRBJ2-2; clone size: few; CDR3 protein: CAWRVTGNTGELFF; CDR3 DNA: TGTGCCTGGAGGGTGACAGGGAACACCGGGGAGCTGTTTTTT
CDR3 length: 13; V gene: TRBV3-1; D gene: -; J gene: TRBJ1-1; clone size: many; CDR3 protein: CASSPPLGTEAFF; CDR3 DNA: TGTGCCAGCAGTCCCCCCCTCGGCACTGAAGCTTTCTTT
CDR3 length: 14; V gene: TRBV24-1; D gene: -; J gene: TRBJ2-3; clone size: few; CDR3 protein: CATSDPGHTDTQYF; CDR3 DNA: TGTGCCACCAGTGACCCGGGACATACAGATACGCAGTATTTT
CDR3 length: 14; V gene: TRBV11-3; D gene: -; J gene: TRBJ2-3; clone size: few; CDR3 protein: CASSLRGGGDTQYF; CDR3 DNA: TGTGCCAGCAGCTTAAGGGGTGGGGGAGATACGCAGTATTTT
CDR3 length: 14; V gene: TRBV7-9; D gene: TRBD2; J gene: TRBJ2-3; clone size: -; CDR3 protein: CASSLSSGGDTQYF; CDR3 DNA: TGTGCCAGCAGCTTATCTAGCGGGGGAGATACGCAGTATTTT
CDR3 length: 15; V gene: TRBV12-3/TRBV12-4; D gene: -; J gene: TRBJ1-5; clone size: few; CDR3 protein: CASSSNGGRNQPQHF; CDR3 DNA: TGTGCCAGCAGTAGCAACGGTGGTCGCAATCAGCCCCAGCATTTT
CDR3 length: 16; V gene: TRBV12-3/TRBV12-4; D gene: -; J gene: TRBJ1-1; clone size: many; CDR3 protein: CASSLDRGVGNTEAFF; CDR3 DNA: TGTGCCAGCAGTTTAGATCGGGGGGTCGGGAACACTGAAGCTTTCTTT
CDR3 length: 16; V gene: TRBV7-4; D gene: TRBD1; J gene: TRBJ1-5; clone size: many; CDR3 protein: CASSLFGTGFNQPQHF; CDR3 DNA: TGTGCCAGCAGCTTATTCGGGACAGGGTTTAACCAGCCCCAGCATTTT
CDR3 length: 14; V gene: TRBV19; D gene: -; J gene: TRBJ2-7; clone size: -; CDR3 protein: CASRRAGFSYEQYF; CDR3 DNA: TGTGCCAGTCGACGGGCAGGGTTCTCCTACGAGCAGTACTTC
CDR3 length: 16; V gene: TRBV27; D gene: -; J gene: TRBJ1-5; clone size: many; CDR3 protein: CASSYRGLDSNQPQHF; CDR3 DNA: TGTGCCAGCAGTTATCGGGGGTTGGATAGCAATCAGCCCCAGCATTTT
CDR3 length: 15; V gene: TRBV24-1; D gene: TRBD1; J gene: TRBJ2-3; clone size: many; CDR3 protein: CATSDFGQGTDTQYF; CDR3 DNA: TGTGCCACCAGTGATTTTGGACAGGGGACAGATACGCAGTATTTT
CDR3 length: 15; V gene: TRBV6-1; D gene: TRBD1; J gene: TRBJ1-5; clone size: many; CDR3 protein: CASNVVQGAAQPQHF; CDR3 DNA: TGTGCCAGCAACGTGGTACAGGGGGCCGCTCAGCCCCAGCATTTT
CDR3 length: 12; V gene: TRBV20-1; D gene: -; J gene: TRBJ1-1; clone size: many; CDR3 protein: CSAPSEGTEAFF; CDR3 DNA: TGCAGTGCCCCGAGTGAGGGGACTGAAGCTTTCTTT
CDR3 length: 17; V gene: TRBV7-3; D gene: -; J gene: TRBJ2-2; clone size: many; CDR3 protein: CASSLRSGTLGTGELFF; CDR3 DNA: TGTGCCAGCAGCTTACGAAGTGGGACCCTTGGGACCGGGGAGCTGTTTTTT
CDR3 length: 17; V gene: TRBV20-1; D gene: TRBD2; J gene: TRBJ2-7; clone size: many; CDR3 protein: CSARPGLAGGPPGEQYF; CDR3 DNA: TGCAGTGCTAGACCGGGACTAGCGGGAGGGCCTCCGGGGGAGCAGTACTTC
CDR3 length: 15; V gene: TRBV28; D gene: TRBD2; J gene: TRBJ2-1; clone size: -; CDR3 protein: CASSTRLAANNEQFF; CDR3 DNA: TGTGCCAGCAGTACCCGACTAGCGGCGAACAATGAGCAGTTCTTC
CDR3 length: 19; V gene: TRBV28; D gene: TRBD2; J gene: TRBJ2-2; clone size: many; CDR3 protein: CASFPHSGSLAANTGELFF; CDR3 DNA: TGTGCCAGCTTCCCTCACAGCGGGAGTCTTGCAGCGAACACCGGGGAGCTGTTTTTT
CDR3 length: 17; V gene: TRBV27; D gene: -; J gene: TRBJ2-6; clone size: many; CDR3 protein: CASSSAGSYSGANVLTF; CDR3 DNA: TGTGCCAGCAGTTCAGCAGGGAGCTACTCTGGGGCCAACGTCCTGACTTTC
CDR3 length: 15; V gene: TRBV7-6; D gene: TRBD1; J gene: TRBJ1-3; clone size: -; CDR3 protein: CASSSGTGDRNTIYF; CDR3 DNA: TGTGCCAGCAGCTCCGGGACAGGGGATCGAAACACCATATATTTT
CDR3 length: 14; V gene: TRBV24-1; D gene: -; J gene: TRBJ1-5; clone size: many; CDR3 protein: CATSAEISNQPQHF; CDR3 DNA: TGTGCCACCAGTGCCGAGATTAGCAATCAGCCCCAGCATTTT
CDR3 length: 14; V gene: TRBV30; D gene: -; J gene: TRBJ2-5; clone size: few; CDR3 protein: CAWSRGEGWETQYF; CDR3 DNA: TGTGCCTGGAGTAGGGGGGAGGGGTGGGAGACCCAGTACTTC
CDR3 length: 15; V gene: TRBV12-3/TRBV12-4; D gene: -; J gene: TRBJ2-5; clone size: many; CDR3 protein: CASTASRAPSETQYF; CDR3 DNA: TGTGCCAGCACCGCAAGCAGGGCCCCGAGCGAGACCCAGTACTTC
CDR3 length: 13; V gene: TRBV6-2/TRBV6-3; D gene: -; J gene: TRBJ2-2; clone size: few; CDR3 protein: CASSYRTAGELFF; CDR3 DNA: TGTGCCAGCAGTTACCGGACAGCCGGGGAGCTGTTTTTT
CDR3 length: 15; V gene: TRBV6-5; D gene: -; J gene: TRBJ1-6; clone size: many; CDR3 protein: CASSSPGDANSPLHF; CDR3 DNA: TGTGCCAGCAGTTCCCCCGGGGACGCCAATTCACCCCTCCACTTT
CDR3 length: 16; V gene: TRBV12-3/TRBV12-4; D gene: TRBD2; J gene: TRBJ2-2; clone size: -; CDR3 protein: CASSFAGGLAPGELFF; CDR3 DNA: TGTGCCAGCAGTTTCGCAGGCGGACTAGCCCCCGGGGAGCTGTTTTTT
CDR3 length: 14; V gene: TRBV20-1; D gene: -; J gene: TRBJ1-2; clone size: -; CDR3 protein: CSARDWQGGYGYTF; CDR3 DNA: TGCAGTGCTAGAGATTGGCAGGGTGGCTATGGCTACACCTTC
CDR3 length: 14; V gene: TRBV4-2; D gene: -; J gene: TRBJ2-7; clone size: -; CDR3 protein: CASSQTSKVYEQYF; CDR3 DNA: TGTGCCAGCAGCCAGACCTCCAAGGTTTACGAGCAGTACTTC
CDR3 length: 16; V gene: TRBV30; D gene: TRBD2; J gene: TRBJ2-5; clone size: many; CDR3 protein: CAWSRLAGASKETQYF; CDR3 DNA: TGTGCCTGGAGTCGACTAGCGGGAGCGTCGAAAGAGACCCAGTACTTC
CDR3 length: 14; V gene: TRBV5-4; D gene: TRBD1; J gene: TRBJ1-2; clone size: -; CDR3 protein: CASSLGGAYYGYTF; CDR3 DNA: TGTGCCAGCAGCTTAGGGGGCGCTTACTATGGCTACACCTTC
CDR3 length: 14; V gene: TRBV6-2/TRBV6-3; D gene: -; J gene: TRBJ2-2; clone size: few; CDR3 protein: CASSYSGNTGELFF; CDR3 DNA: TGTGCCAGCAGTTATAGCGGAAACACCGGGGAGCTGTTTTTT
CDR3 length: 13; V gene: TRBV27; D gene: -; J gene: TRBJ2-2; clone size: few; CDR3 protein: CASSPVNTGELFF; CDR3 DNA: TGTGCCAGCAGCCCAGTGAACACCGGGGAGCTGTTTTTT
CDR3 length: 15; V gene: TRBV28; D gene: TRBD2; J gene: TRBJ2-1; clone size: many; CDR3 protein: CASSFPGLEYNEQFF; CDR3 DNA: TGTGCCAGCAGTTTCCCGGGACTAGAATACAATGAGCAGTTCTTC
CDR3 length: 14; V gene: TRBV27; D gene: -; J gene: TRBJ2-5; clone size: many; CDR3 protein: CASSFGTNRETQYF; CDR3 DNA: TGTGCCAGCAGTTTCGGGACAAACCGGGAGACCCAGTACTTC
CDR3 length: 13; V gene: TRBV6-2/TRBV6-3; D gene: -; J gene: TRBJ2-7; clone size: many; CDR3 protein: CASSYGPTYEQYF; CDR3 DNA: TGTGCCAGCAGTTACGGGCCCACCTACGAGCAGTACTTC
CDR3 length: 16; V gene: TRBV7-9; D gene: -; J gene: TRBJ1-3; clone size: many; CDR3 protein: CASSPRGLSSGNTIYF; CDR3 DNA: TGTGCCAGCAGCCCAAGGGGTTTGAGCTCTGGAAACACCATATATTTT
CDR3 length: 12; V gene: TRBV7-9; D gene: -; J gene: TRBJ1-3; clone size: few; CDR3 protein: CVSSNPDGTIYF; CDR3 DNA: TGTGTCAGCAGCAATCCGGACGGAACCATATATTTT
CDR3 length: 17; V gene: TRBV28; D gene: TRBD1; J gene: TRBJ1-1; clone size: many; CDR3 protein: CASSHRQGIRGDTEAFF; CDR3 DNA: TGTGCCAGCAGTCACCGACAGGGCATTAGGGGGGACACTGAAGCTTTCTTT
CDR3 length: 16; V gene: TRBV24-1; D gene: -; J gene: TRBJ2-1; clone size: many; CDR3 protein: CATSDSRTGRANEQFF; CDR3 DNA: TGTGCCACCAGTGATTCGAGGACAGGGAGGGCTAATGAGCAGTTCTTC